This T cell receptor beta chain was sequenced during a study of T cell responses to AZD1222 COVID-19 vaccine. Regarding this clone: Its antigen remains unknown.

Points from the study as a whole: A rise in Spike-specific TCR breadth and depth followed two AZD1222 doses.

The table came from immunoSEQ multiplex PCR; TCRdb's copy has only in-frame clones and leaves some out. Of 150,000 or so clones listed, approximately 93% are singletons. The source material was peripheral blood, sampled on day 0 of MenACWY control vaccination. This clonotype originated in an adult in good health.

The chain's CDR3 is CASSYSALGDEQYF. The CDR3 coding sequence is TGTGCCAGCAGTTACTCGGCCCTTGGGGACGAGCAGTACTTC. The J gene is TRBJ2-7, the V gene TRBV6-2 or TRBV6-3; D remains unclear. Germline lookup yields CDR1 MNHEY and CDR2 SVGEGT. The CDR3 covers 14 residues. V shed 0 bases and J shed 5 bases, with 11 bases lying between them.